These 20 T cell receptor beta chains originate from one sample sequenced in a study of cytomegalovirus exposure and HLA in healthy donors. PCR amplification relied on 60 Vbeta primers (plus 13 Jbeta primers). Clones were sequenced by immunoSEQ multiplex PCR, and TCRdb holds only the in-frame ones, with some missing. This table has 170,000 or so clones, roughly four fifths appearing once. Sequencing was performed on PBMCs. The receptors come from a young man in good health and CMV-seronegative.

The genes are TRBV9 and TRBJ2-1; possibly TRBD2 for D (6 bases). Germline V gene lookup returns CDR1 SGDLS and CDR2 YYNGEE. V was shortened by 0 bases and J by 0 bases, with 13 bases between the two germline ends. This CDR3 comprises 17 residues. This chain's CDR3 is CASSVEGWGDSYNEQFF. CDR3 DNA: TGTGCCAGCAGCGTAGAGGGATGGGGGGACTCCTACAATGAGCAGTTCTTC.

In this sample, this clone turned up once. V gene TRBV5-1 combines with J gene TRBJ1-4; 9 bases map to TRBD1. CDR3 size: 18 residues. J was trimmed by 0 bases and V by 4 bases; bases with no gene match: 10. Germline CDR1 SGHRS, CDR2 YFSETQ. In DNA form, the CDR3 reads TGCGCCAGCAGCCTAAGCCCGGGACAGGGCTCAACTAATGAAAAACTGTTTTTT. It yields the protein CASSLSPGQGSTNEKLFF.

This clone was seen a few times. The gene calls are TRBV5-5 and TRBJ1-4, with a possible D match to TRBD1 (5 bases). The CDR3 is made up of 15 amino acids. Trimming took 4 bases from V and 6 from J, leaving 16 bases between them. Germline V gives CDR1 SGHKS, CDR2 YYEKEE (reference sequence). The CDR3 DNA is TGTGCCAGCAGCCCGGCGGGGGTTCTCCATGAAAAACTGTTTTTT. Residues: CASSPAGVLHEKLFF.

V is TRBV28 and J is TRBJ2-7; D may be TRBD1 (5 bases). Germline V gives CDR1 MDHEN, CDR2 SYDVKM. Trimming took 2 bases from V and 4 from J, leaving 15 bases between them. This CDR3 has 15 residues. The CDR3 protein is CASSLRGKRSYEQYF. The CDR3 DNA reads as TGTGCCAGCAGTTTAAGGGGAAAGCGATCTTACGAGCAGTACTTC.

This chain connects TRBV19 to TRBJ1-1; TRBD1 aligns across 9 bases. CDR1 and CDR2 from the germline V gene are LNHDA and SQIVND (reference sequence). V gave up 4 bases and J gave up 1 base; unmatched junction bases: 7. This CDR3 is 16 amino acids long. The CDR3 loop reads CASSNGGQGWNTEAFF. CDR3 bases: TGTGCCAGTAGTAATGGGGGACAGGGTTGGAACACTGAAGCTTTCTTT.

The chain joins TRBV11-2 to TRBJ2-7, with 8 bases that match TRBD2. CDR1 is SGHAT, CDR2 FQNNGV, per germline. V lost 5 bases to trimming and J lost 1 base; unmatched junction nucleotides: 7. The CDR3 consists of 15 residues. For the CDR3, the DNA is TGTGCCAGCAGCCCCCGGCTAGCGGGTTCCTACGAGCAGTACTTC. It yields the protein CASSPRLAGSYEQYF.

In its sample, this clone was seen a few times. This sequence joins TRBV19 and TRBJ2-7; 8 bases are a match to TRBD2. Germline CDR1 reads LNHDA; CDR2 reads SQIVND (reference sequence). V shed 6 bases, J shed 4 bases, and the junction held 14 bases outside the gene matches. This CDR3 comprises 16 residues. The CDR3 DNA is TGTGCCAGTAGCCCGCCGGGACTAGAAGGACTTTACGAGCAGTACTTC. This sequence encodes CASSPPGLEGLYEQYF.

This clone was counted a single time. The V call is TRBV5-6, the J call TRBJ2-5; D is unresolved. This CDR3 has 13 residues. CDR1 and CDR2 from the germline V gene are SGHDT and YYEEEE. With 0 bases removed from V and 5 bases from J, the gap between germline ends came to 8 bases. The CDR3 protein is CASSLVSRETQYF. The CDR3 bases are TGTGCCAGCAGCTTGGTGTCCCGGGAGACCCAGTACTTC.

The genes are TRBV28 and TRBJ2-5; 7 bases are a match to TRBD1. V lost 5 bases, J lost 2 bases, and 5 bases stayed unmatched. Germline CDR1 is MDHEN and CDR2 is SYDVKM. This CDR3 is 14 amino acids long. The CDR3 coding sequence is TGTGCCAGCAGTCGGACAGGTCATCAAGAGACCCAGTACTTC. Its protein is CASSRTGHQETQYF.

This chain joins TRBV7-9 and TRBJ2-7; perhaps TRBD1 as D (5 bases). V shed 3 bases and J shed 0 bases, with 12 bases lying between them. This CDR3 is 15 amino acids long. CDR1 is SEHNR and CDR2 is FQNEAQ in the germline V gene (reference sequence). The CDR3 DNA reads as TGTGCCAGCAGCTTGGGGCTAACTAACTCCTACGAGCAGTACTTC. Translated, it gives CASSLGLTNSYEQYF.

The chain uses TRBV7-5 and TRBJ1-2; the table gives TRBD1 as D, unverified against the DNA. TRBV7-5 is tagged as a pseudogene. CDR3 length: 14 amino acids. The CDR3 DNA is TGTGCCAGAAGCCCAGGAGCAGGGCTGAGGGGCTACACCTTC. Amino acids: CARSPGAGLRGYTF.

V is TRBV6-6 and J is TRBJ1-5; D is possibly TRBD1 (6 bases). V gave up 2 bases and J gave up 7 bases, with 9 bases separating them. This CDR3 contains 13 residues. Germline CDR1 and CDR2: MNHNY and SVGAGI (reference sequence). The CDR3 DNA is TGTGCCAGCAGTTACGAAGGGGGACAGCCCCAGCATTTT. It translates to CASSYEGGQPQHF.

In the case of this clone: A far larger clone is only one base removed, so a read error is likely. Other nucleotide sequences from this sample produce the same CDR3. The CDR3 sequence is CASSQTDTHYF. The CDR3 DNA reads TGTGCCAGCAGCCAAACAGATACGCATTATTTT. V gene TRBV5-6 combines with J gene TRBJ2-3; D ambiguous. Germline CDR1 and CDR2: SGHDT and YYEEEE. The CDR3 sequence is 11 residues long.

This sequence joins TRBV7-9 and TRBJ2-3, with D maybe TRBD2 (5 bases). CDR3 length: 16 residues. Trimming removed 5 bases from V and 0 bases from J, with 15 bases in between. Germline V gene lookup returns CDR1 SEHNR and CDR2 FQNEAQ (reference sequence). The CDR3 coding sequence is TGTGCCAGCAGCATTACTAGGCGGACTAGCACAGATACGCAGTATTTT. Its protein product is CASSITRRTSTDTQYF.

V usage is TRBV18 and J usage is TRBJ1-1, with 8 bases matching TRBD1. The germline gives CDR1 KGHSH, CDR2 LQKENI. The trim removed 2 bases at V and 0 bases at J, leaving 8 bases unmatched. CDR3 length: 17 residues. CDR3 amino acids: CASSPATGGRVNTEAFF. The DNA for the CDR3 is TGTGCCAGCTCACCAGCCACAGGGGGACGGGTGAACACTGAAGCTTTCTTT.

This sequence joins TRBV5-1 and TRBJ1-2; 7 bases match TRBD1. V shed 0 bases and J 8 bases; nucleotides not matched to a gene: 10. Germline-derived CDR1 and CDR2 are SGHRS and YFSETQ. The CDR3 is made up of 15 amino acids. The CDR3 DNA sequence: TGCGCCAGCAGCTTGGTGGGTGACAGGGTCGGGGGCTACACCTTC. Translating it yields CASSLVGDRVGGYTF.

The chain uses TRBV7-6 and TRBJ2-2, with D uncertain. Germline-derived CDR1 and CDR2 are SGHVS and FNYEAQ. V lost 5 bases and J 5 bases, leaving 21 bases between the germline ends. The CDR3 has 17 residues. Here the CDR3 reads CASSPGPGRIQTGELFF. CDR3 coding DNA: TGTGCCAGCAGCCCCGGCCCCGGCAGGATCCAAACCGGGGAGCTGTTTTTT. Drawing the rest from reference TRBV7-6 and TRBJ2-2, the complete variable domain is GAGVSQSPRYKVTKRGQDVALRCDPISGHVSLYWYRQALGQGPEFLTYFNYEAQQDKSGLPNDRFSAERPEGSISTLTIQRTEQRDSAMYRCASSPGPGRIQTGELFFGEGSRLTVL.

The V gene is TRBV9, the J gene TRBJ2-7; 7 bases align to TRBD1. This CDR3 is built from 16 residues. Unmatched junction bases numbered 9, after V lost 0 bases and J lost 3 bases. From germline, CDR1 is SGDLS and CDR2 YYNGEE. The CDR3 DNA follows: TGTGCCAGCAGCGTAGGGCCTCGGGACAGATTCTACGAGCAGTACTTC. Its translation is CASSVGPRDRFYEQYF.

The J gene is TRBJ2-7, the V gene TRBV5-1, with 11 bases aligning to TRBD2. Germline V gene sequence: CDR1 SGHRS, CDR2 YFSETQ. This CDR3 is built from 17 residues. Trimming removed 0 bases from V and 0 bases from J; junction bases left unmatched: 5. CDR3: CASSLAASGGLSYEQYF. CDR3 bases: TGCGCCAGCAGCTTGGCCGCTAGCGGGGGGCTCTCCTACGAGCAGTACTTC.

V and J are TRBV19 and TRBJ2-5, with D unclear. The CDR3 loop spans 13 amino acids. Germline V gene sequence: CDR1 LNHDA, CDR2 SQIVND (reference sequence). V was shortened by 3 bases and J by 4 bases, with 9 bases between the two germline ends. The CDR3 bases are TGTGCCAGTAGTATCTCGTCCGGAGAGACCCAGTACTTC. This gives the protein CASSISSGETQYF.